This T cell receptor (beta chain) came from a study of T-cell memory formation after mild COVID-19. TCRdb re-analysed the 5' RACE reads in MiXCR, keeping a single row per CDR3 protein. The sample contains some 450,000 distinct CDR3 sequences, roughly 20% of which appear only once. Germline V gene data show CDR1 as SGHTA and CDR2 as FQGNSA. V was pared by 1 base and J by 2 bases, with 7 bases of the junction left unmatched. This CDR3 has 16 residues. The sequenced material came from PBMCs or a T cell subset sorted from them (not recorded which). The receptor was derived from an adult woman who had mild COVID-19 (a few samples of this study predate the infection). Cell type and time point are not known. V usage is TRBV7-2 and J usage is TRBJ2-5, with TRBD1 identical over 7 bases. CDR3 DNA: TGTGCCAGCAGCTTAGTAGGGGGCAGGGGTCAAGAGACCCAGTACTTC. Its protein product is CASSLVGGRGQETQYF. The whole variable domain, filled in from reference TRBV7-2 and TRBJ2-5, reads GAGVSQSPSNKVTEKGKDVELRCDPISGHTALYWYRQSLGQGLEFLIYFQGNSAPDKSGLPSDRFSAERTGGSVSTLTIQRTQQEDSAVYLCASSLVGGRGQETQYFGPGTRLLVL.